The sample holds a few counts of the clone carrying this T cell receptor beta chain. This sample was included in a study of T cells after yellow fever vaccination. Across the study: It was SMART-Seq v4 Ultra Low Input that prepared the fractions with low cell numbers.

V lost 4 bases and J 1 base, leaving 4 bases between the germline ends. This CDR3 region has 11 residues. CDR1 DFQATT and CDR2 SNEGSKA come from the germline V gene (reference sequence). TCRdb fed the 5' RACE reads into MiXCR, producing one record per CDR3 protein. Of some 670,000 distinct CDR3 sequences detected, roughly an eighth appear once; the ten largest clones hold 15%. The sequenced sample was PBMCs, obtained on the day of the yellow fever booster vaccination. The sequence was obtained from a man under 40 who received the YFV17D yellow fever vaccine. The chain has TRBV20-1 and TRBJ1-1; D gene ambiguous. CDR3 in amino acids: CSATRNTEAFF. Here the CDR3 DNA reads TGCAGTGCTACCCGGAACACTGAAGCTTTCTTT.